A single sample is the source of the 23 T cell receptor beta chains below, sequenced in a study of blood T cell repertoires in COVID-19. Repertoires were generated with immunoSEQ multiplex PCR, while TCRdb's copy carries only in-frame clones and drops some. The sample consists of about 480,000 clones, approximately 88% of them appearing once. The sequenced sample was PBMCs or T cells enriched from blood (not recorded which). The receptors derive from a woman aged 35 to 49 who had recovered from COVID-19.

The rearrangement uses TRBV2 and TRBJ2-7; D is perhaps TRBD1 (6 bases). Germline V gives CDR1 SNHLY, CDR2 FYNNEI. The CDR3 totals 12 residues. The V and J ends lost 6 bases and 2 bases respectively, with 8 bases between them. The CDR3 spells CASRQGPYEQYF. CDR3 coding DNA: TGTGCCAGCAGACAGGGCCCCTACGAGCAGTACTTC.

As DNA, the CDR3 is TGTGCCAGCAGCTTAGGGGACACCCGCTATGGCTACACCTTC. The encoded protein is CASSLGDTRYGYTF. The genes are TRBV7-8 and TRBJ1-2; D perhaps matches TRBD1 (6 bases). The CDR3 consists of 14 residues. The germline gives CDR1 SGHVS, CDR2 FQNEAQ. V was cut by 1 base and J by 4 bases, with 10 bases left in between. Variable domain in full (rest from reference TRBV7-8 and TRBJ1-2): GAGVSQSPRYKVAKRGQDVALRCDPISGHVSLFWYQQALGQGPEFLTYFQNEAQLDKSGLPSDRFFAERPEGSVSTLKIQRTQQEDSAVYLCASSLGDTRYGYTFGSGTRLTVV.

The chain joins TRBV11-2 to TRBJ1-2; tentative D call: TRBD1 (5 bases). The CDR3 sequence is 14 residues long. V lost 1 base and J lost 4, with 10 bases in between. Germline V gene data show CDR1 as SGHAT and CDR2 as FQNNGV. The CDR3 coding sequence is TGTGCCAGCAGCTTAGCAACAGGCGCCTATGGCTACACCTTC. It is translated as CASSLATGAYGYTF.

The chain recombines TRBV5-4 with TRBJ1-1; 11 bases match TRBD1. The CDR3 length is 13 residues. Germline CDR1 SGHNT, CDR2 YYREEE (reference sequence). With V trimmed by 3 bases and J by 11 bases, 6 bases remained unmatched. The CDR3 coding sequence is TGTGCCAGCAGCTCGGACAGGGGGCAGGTGGCTTTCTTT. It is translated as CASSSDRGQVAFF.

V gene TRBV21-1 combines with J gene TRBJ1-5. TRBV21-1 is a known pseudogene. CDR3 length equals 15 residues. The CDR3 is CASSKSVRFNQPQHF. CDR3 in DNA: TGTGCCAGCAGCAAAAGCGTCCGATTCAATCAGCCCCAGCATTTT.

The chain uses TRBV5-6 and TRBJ2-2; D remains unclear. This CDR3 contains 18 residues. Trimming took 0 bases from V and 1 from J, leaving 16 bases between them. CDR1 is SGHDT and CDR2 is YYEEEE in the germline V gene. The CDR3 region has the DNA TGTGCCAGCAGCTTGGGAGGTCTACTAATAGGGAACACCGGGGAGCTGTTTTTT. It yields the protein CASSLGGLLIGNTGELFF.

J is TRBJ2-1 and V is TRBV7-2; D is unresolved. Germline V gene data show CDR1 as SGHTA and CDR2 as FQGNSA. Trimming cost V 8 bases and J 9 bases, with 11 bases left between them. CDR3 length: 11 residues. CDR3 nucleotides: TGTGCCAGCGCTAAAGTCGGTGAGCAGTTCTTC. The encoded protein is CASAKVGEQFF.

The CDR3 coding sequence is TGTGCCATCAGTGAGACAGGGTATGGCTACACCTTC. This sequence encodes CAISETGYGYTF. The chain links TRBV10-3 to TRBJ1-2; D may be TRBD1 (6 bases). V was pared by 2 bases and J by 5 bases, with 6 bases between. The germline V gene encodes CDR1 ENHRY and CDR2 SYGVKD. The CDR3 sequence is 12 residues long.

The count of this clone is one. The chain has TRBV18 and TRBJ2-5; 13 bases agree with TRBD2. This CDR3 is built from 16 residues. V gave up 8 bases and J gave up 4 bases; unmatched junction bases: 10. Germline V CDR1 and CDR2: KGHSH, LQKENI. In DNA form, the CDR3 reads TGTGCCAGCACCGGCGGACTAGCGGGAGTAGGAGAGACCCAGTACTTC. This encodes CASTGGLAGVGETQYF.

The chain's CDR3 is CASSQDGFWTSGQNEQFF. DNA for the CDR3: TGCGCCAGCAGCCAAGATGGGTTTTGGACTAGCGGGCAAAATGAGCAGTTCTTC. The chain recombines TRBV4-3 with TRBJ2-1, with 11 bases that match TRBD2. The trim removed 0 bases at V and 7 bases at J, leaving 11 bases unmatched. The CDR3 totals 18 residues. CDR1 and CDR2 (germline): LGHNA, YSLEER.

This sequence joins TRBV5-1 and TRBJ2-7, with D possibly TRBD1 on 5 matching bases. This CDR3 contains 16 residues. Looked up from germline, CDR1 is SGHRS and CDR2 is YFSETQ. Trimming took 0 bases from V and 2 from J, leaving 15 bases between them. CDR3 bases: TGCGCCAGCAGCTTGGAAACTATCGACAGAGCCTACGAGCAGTACTTC. The encoded protein is CASSLETIDRAYEQYF.

The chain links TRBV24-1 to TRBJ2-7, with 7 positions matching TRBD1. The germline gives CDR1 KGHDR, CDR2 SFDVKD. The CDR3 contains 13 residues. Unmatched junction bases numbered 4, after V lost 4 bases and J lost 5 bases. The CDR3 DNA reads as TGTGCCACCAGTGAAGGGGGCTTGGACGAGCAGTACTTC. This codes for CATSEGGLDEQYF.

Only one count was recorded for this clone. This chain uses TRBV5-1 with TRBJ1-1, with D perhaps TRBD1 (6 bases). V was clipped by 4 bases and J by 0 bases, with 16 bases between them. The V gene's germline CDR1 is SGHRS and CDR2 YFSETQ. CDR3 size: 16 residues. The CDR3 region is CASSLSQGFMNTEAFF. As DNA, the CDR3 is TGCGCCAGCAGCCTGTCCCAGGGGTTTATGAACACTGAAGCTTTCTTT. Variable domain in full (rest from reference TRBV5-1 and TRBJ1-1): KAGVTQTPRYLIKTRGQQVTLSCSPISGHRSVSWYQQTPGQGLQFLFEYFSETQRNKGNFPGRFSGRQFSNSRSEMNVSTLELGDSALYLCASSLSQGFMNTEAFFGQGTRLTVV.

The J gene is TRBJ1-3, the V gene TRBV4-3; D remains unclear. This CDR3 is 16 amino acids long. The V and J ends lost 0 bases and 0 bases respectively, with 9 bases between them. The germline V gene has CDR1 LGHNA and CDR2 YSLEER. The CDR3 region is CASSQDGEGSGNTIYF. Written as DNA, the CDR3 is TGCGCCAGCAGCCAAGATGGGGAGGGCTCTGGAAACACCATATATTTT.

This CDR3 is CAIGSGTSGANTGELFF. For the CDR3, the DNA is TGTGCCATCGGGTCCGGGACTAGCGGCGCGAACACCGGGGAGCTGTTTTTT. This chain links TRBV10-3 with TRBJ2-2; 11 bases align to TRBD2. In germline, CDR1 is ENHRY, CDR2 SYGVKD. CDR3 size: 17 residues. J lost 0 bases, V lost 8 bases, and 8 bases had no gene match.

The J gene is TRBJ1-1, the V gene TRBV30; TRBD1 is a possible D gene (6 bases). The CDR3 has 16 residues. Germline V CDR1 and CDR2: GTSNPN, SVGIG (reference sequence). Between the trimmed V and J ends, which lost 0 bases and 1 base, there was a span of 15 bases. CDR3 amino acids: CAWSVSDSNPNTEAFF. DNA of the CDR3: TGTGCCTGGAGTGTATCGGACAGTAACCCGAACACTGAAGCTTTCTTT.

The chain joins TRBV19 to TRBJ2-5, with 9 nucleotides matching TRBD2. Germline CDR1 is LNHDA and CDR2 is SQIVND (reference sequence). Unmatched junction bases numbered 10, after V lost 5 bases and J lost 3 bases. The CDR3 length is 16 residues. The CDR3 loop is CASSLQGSGREETQYF. The CDR3 coding sequence is TGTGCCAGTAGTCTCCAGGGTAGCGGGAGAGAAGAGACCCAGTACTTC.

The chain uses TRBV19 and TRBJ2-7, with D perhaps TRBD1 (6 bases). This CDR3 spans 14 amino acids. Germline V gene lookup returns CDR1 LNHDA and CDR2 SQIVND (reference sequence). V was pared by 3 bases and J by 6 bases, with 15 bases between. The CDR3 loop is CASSMTGVLSEQYF. CDR3 nucleotides: TGTGCCAGTAGTATGACAGGAGTATTGAGCGAGCAGTACTTC.

The chain has TRBV19 and TRBJ1-3; 8 bases are shared with TRBD1. The V gene's germline CDR1 is LNHDA and CDR2 SQIVND (reference sequence). The V gene end was trimmed by 5 bases and the J gene end by 4 bases; junction bases not matched to a gene: 4. The length of the CDR3 is 14 residues. The CDR3 here is CASSPRTGGNTIYF. The DNA of the CDR3 is TGTGCCAGTAGTCCTCGGACAGGGGGAAACACCATATATTTT.

The chain combines TRBV18 with TRBJ2-1; TRBD1 agrees at 8 bases. The CDR3 length is 14 residues. J lost 1 base, V lost 4 bases, and 0 bases had no gene match. CDR1 KGHSH and CDR2 LQKENI come from the germline V gene. CDR3 nucleotide sequence: TGTGCCAGCTCACGGGACAGGTCCTACAATGAGCAGTTCTTC. Amino acid sequence: CASSRDRSYNEQFF. Full variable domain (outside the CDR3, taken from reference TRBV18 and TRBJ2-1): NAGVMQNPRHLVRRRGQEARLRCSPMKGHSHVYWYRQLPEEGLKFMVYLQKENIIDESGMPKERFSAEFPKEGPSILRIQQVVRGDSAAYFCASSRDRSYNEQFFGPGTRLTVL.

V usage is TRBV13 and J usage is TRBJ2-1; TRBD1 aligns across 7 bases. The CDR3 is 13 residues long. From germline, CDR1 is PRHDT and CDR2 FYEKMQ (reference sequence). V shed 1 base and J 10 bases; nucleotides not matched to a gene: 4. CDR3 region: CASSLDTTGEQFF. DNA of the CDR3: TGTGCCAGCAGCTTAGACACGACAGGGGAGCAGTTCTTC. The full variable domain, in which reference TRBV13 and TRBJ2-1 provide the parts outside the CDR3, is AAGVIQSPRHLIKEKRETATLKCYPIPRHDTVYWYQQGPGQDPQFLISFYEKMQSDKGSIPDRFSAQQFSDYHSELNMSSLELGDSALYFCASSLDTTGEQFFGPGTRLTVL.

The CDR3 DNA reads as TGTGCCTGGAGTCTTAAAGGGAGCTCCTATAATTCACCCCTCCACTTT. It codes for CAWSLKGSSYNSPLHF. The rearrangement uses TRBV30 and TRBJ1-6, with D hard to call. Germline CDR1 reads GTSNPN; CDR2 reads SVGIG (reference sequence). Trimming stripped 2 bases from V and 0 bases from J, with 11 bases between. The length of the CDR3 is 16 residues.

The chain links TRBV11-1 to TRBJ2-5; tentative D call: TRBD2 (7 bases). V was shortened by 1 base and J by 2 bases, with 11 bases between the two germline ends. The germline V gene encodes CDR1 SGHAT and CDR2 FQDESV (reference sequence). The CDR3 contains 15 residues. The CDR3 reads CASSLGGGPQETQYF. CDR3 in DNA: TGTGCCAGCAGCTTAGGGGGGGGGCCTCAAGAGACCCAGTACTTC.